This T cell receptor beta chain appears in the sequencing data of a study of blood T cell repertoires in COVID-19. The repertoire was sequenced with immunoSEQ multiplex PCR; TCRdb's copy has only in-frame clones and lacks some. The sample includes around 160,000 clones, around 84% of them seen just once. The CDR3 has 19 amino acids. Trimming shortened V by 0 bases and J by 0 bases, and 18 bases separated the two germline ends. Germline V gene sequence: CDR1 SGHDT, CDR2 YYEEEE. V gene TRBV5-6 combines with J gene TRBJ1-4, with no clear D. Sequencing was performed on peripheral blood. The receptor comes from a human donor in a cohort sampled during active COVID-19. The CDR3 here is CASSLASKFRQTTNEKLFF. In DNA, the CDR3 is TGTGCCAGCAGCTTGGCCTCGAAATTCCGTCAGACAACTAATGAAAAACTGTTTTTT. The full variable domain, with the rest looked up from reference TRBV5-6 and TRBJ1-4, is DAGVTQSPTHLIKTRGQQVTLRCSPKSGHDTVSWYQQALGQGPQFIFQYYEEEERQRGNFPDRFSGHQFPNYSSELNVNALLLGDSALYLCASSLASKFRQTTNEKLFFGSGTQLSVL.